These 9 T cell receptor beta chains were all obtained from the same sample, sequenced in a study of T cells after yellow fever vaccination. TCRdb used MiXCR to reprocess the 5' RACE reads, holding one entry per CDR3 protein. The table lists 610,000 or so distinct CDR3 sequences, 9% to 15% of them singletons. Material: PBMCs, obtained on the day of the yellow fever booster vaccination. The source is a man aged 25-40 years who received the YFV17D yellow fever vaccine.

This clonotype appeared a few times. The chain employs TRBV4-2 and TRBJ2-4, with TRBD1 matching over 9 bases. V shed 2 bases, J shed 2 bases, and the junction held 10 bases outside the gene matches. Germline values: CDR1 LGHNA, CDR2 YNFKEQ. The CDR3 sequence is 18 residues long. The CDR3 region is CASSQNVPGQGSKNIQYF. DNA of the CDR3: TGTGCCAGCAGCCAAAACGTGCCGGGACAGGGTTCCAAAAACATTCAGTACTTC.

This clonotype turned up a few times. The genes are TRBV20-1 and TRBJ2-5; the match to TRBD1 covers 10 bases. V shed 3 bases, J shed 5 bases, and the junction held 9 bases outside the gene matches. The CDR3 runs 15 residues. Germline V gene data show CDR1 as DFQATT and CDR2 as SNEGSKA (reference sequence). The CDR3: CSARPGDRGAETQYF. CDR3 DNA sequence: TGCAGTGCTAGGCCAGGGGACAGGGGCGCGGAGACCCAGTACTTC.

The V gene is TRBV20-1, the J gene TRBJ2-5; no clear D. Trimming cost V 3 bases and J 5 bases, with 10 bases left between them. Germline V gene lookup returns CDR1 DFQATT and CDR2 SNEGSKA (reference sequence). The CDR3 covers 12 residues. The CDR3 protein is CSASRVSETQYF. In nucleotides, the CDR3 is TGCAGTGCTAGTAGGGTGTCGGAGACCCAGTACTTC.

This clonotype came up a few times. The rearrangement uses TRBV20-1 and TRBJ2-5; 7 bases line up with TRBD1. Germline V gene lookup returns CDR1 DFQATT and CDR2 SNEGSKA (reference sequence). J was trimmed by 5 bases and V by 6 bases; bases with no gene match: 6. This CDR3 has 12 residues. In nucleotides, the CDR3 is TGCAGTGCCGCTGGGACAGCGGAGACCCAGTACTTC. Encoded protein: CSAAGTAETQYF.

At least ten counts were recorded for this clonotype. The gene calls are TRBV28 and TRBJ2-7; a weak D match, TRBD1 (6 bases). Looked up from germline, CDR1 is MDHEN and CDR2 is SYDVKM. The V gene lost 6 bases and the J gene lost 3 bases, with 12 bases spanning the gap. There are 13 residues in the CDR3. In DNA form, the CDR3 reads TGTGCCAGCAGATCCGGACAGCTCTACGAGCAGTACTTC. Residues: CASRSGQLYEQYF.

This clonotype occurred a few times. J is TRBJ2-3 and V is TRBV12-3 or TRBV12-4, with 7 positions matching TRBD1. J was trimmed by 1 base and V by 7 bases; bases with no gene match: 8. The CDR3 extends over 15 amino acids. The DNA of the CDR3 is TGTGCCAGCAACTGGGGGACAGCGGGCACAGATACGCAGTATTTT. Amino acids: CASNWGTAGTDTQYF.

V and J are TRBV4-3 and TRBJ2-3; 8 nucleotides align to TRBD2. Per germline, CDR1 LGHNA and CDR2 YSLEER. The V gene end was trimmed by 0 bases and the J gene end by 3 bases; junction bases not matched to a gene: 11. The CDR3 covers 18 residues. The CDR3 loop is CASSQDPQAGAVTDTQYF. In nucleotides, the CDR3 is TGCGCCAGCAGCCAAGATCCCCAAGCGGGAGCGGTAACAGATACGCAGTATTTT.

This chain joins TRBV4-3 and TRBJ2-7; D may be TRBD2 (5 bases). Deletions cut 0 bases from V and 7 bases from J, with 13 bases between. Germline loops: CDR1 LGHNA, CDR2 YSLEER. The CDR3 is 14 residues long. The CDR3 spells CASSQDISVREQYF. CDR3 DNA sequence: TGCGCCAGCAGCCAAGATATTAGCGTTCGGGAGCAGTACTTC.

This clonotype appeared a few times. The chain has TRBV9 and TRBJ1-3; the D is unclear. Germline V gives CDR1 SGDLS, CDR2 YYNGEE. V was trimmed by 3 bases and J by 4 bases, leaving 8 bases between them. The CDR3 is made up of 13 amino acids. The DNA of the CDR3 is TGTGCCAGCAGCGCCGGACGGGGAAACACCATATATTTT. This translates into CASSAGRGNTIYF.